These T cell receptor beta chains were read from a single sample in a study of technical replicates of blood from several donors. Using immunoSEQ multiplex PCR, the repertoire was profiled, and TCRdb retains in-frame clones only, with some absent. Among approximately 73,000 clones listed, about 92% were seen once. Sequences were obtained from T cells isolated from PBMCs. These receptor sequences come from a human donor in good health. CDR3s include the opening cysteine and the closing phenylalanine or tryptophan. The D gene is left open where the match is weak. Expanded clones are given a class, and other clones once, few, many or no size at all.

.,.,TRBV11-2,TRBJ1-1,TGTGCCAGCAGCTCAGTGGACAGCGCGAACACTGAAGCTTTCTTT,CASSSVDSANTEAFF
TRBD1,.,TRBV7-2,TRBJ2-7,TGTGCCAGCAGCTTAGCCGGGACAGACTCCTACGAGCAGTACTTC,CASSLAGTDSYEQYF
TRBD2,.,TRBV6-5,TRBJ2-7,TGTGCCAGCAGTTCCACCGGGACTAGCGCCGGTGTGGGGCAGTACTTC,CASSSTGTSAGVGQYF
TRBD1,.,TRBV28,TRBJ1-1,TGTGCCAGCAGTTTGCAAGGGACAGCTAACACTGAAGCTTTCTTT,CASSLQGTANTEAFF
.,.,TRBV30,TRBJ2-5,TGTGCCTGGTCCTACGGCCAAGAGACCCAGTACTTC,CAWSYGQETQYF
.,.,TRBV4-1,TRBJ2-7,TGCGCCAGCAGCCAAGAGCCGGGGGTCGACGAGCAGTACTTC,CASSQEPGVDEQYF
TRBD2,.,TRBV5-4,TRBJ2-1,TGTGCCAGCAGTCGACTCGCCGGGACTAGCGCTGACAATGAGCAGTTCTTC,CASSRLAGTSADNEQFF
TRBD1,once,TRBV15,TRBJ2-7,TGTGCCACCAGCCGGGACAGTTCCTACGAGCAGTACTTC,CATSRDSSYEQYF
.,.,TRBV29-1,TRBJ2-7,TGCAGCGTTGCTCGCTCGAGAGACAGAACCTACGAGCAGTACTTC,CSVARSRDRTYEQYF
.,.,TRBV5-1,TRBJ2-3,TGCGCCAGCAGCTTGTGGGACTTCCACACAGATACGCAGTATTTT,CASSLWDFHTDTQYF
.,.,TRBV27,TRBJ2-5,TGTGCCAGCAGCCCCAACCAAGAGACCCAGTACTTC,CASSPNQETQYF
TRBD1,.,TRBV11-3,TRBJ2-7,TGTGCCAGCAGCCCAATTTGGACAGGAGTTTACGAGCAGTACTTC,CASSPIWTGVYEQYF
TRBD2,.,TRBV18,TRBJ2-1,TGTGCCAGCTCACCTTCGGGGGGGGACAATGAGCAGTTCTTC,CASSPSGGDNEQFF
TRBD2,.,TRBV9,TRBJ2-1,TGTGCCAGCAGCGGCGGGGGGTCTAGCGGGATGTACAATGAGCAGTTCTTC,CASSGGGSSGMYNEQFF